This TCR beta chain was obtained from a study of blood T cells in healthy people across ages. The authors ran a second PCR of roughly 6 to 12 cycles using a sample-barcoded 5' primer and a J-beta primer mix. Each of the cDNA molecules was tagged by a template-switch adaptor with 12 random nucleotides. TCRdb re-derived calls from the 5' RACE reads in MiXCR, one entry per CDR3 protein. The sample consists of around 1,900,000 distinct CDR3 sequences, roughly two fifths of them appearing once. The CDR3 is 15 amino acids. V was pared by 3 bases and J by 6 bases, with 10 bases of the junction left unmatched. CDR1 and CDR2 (germline): DFQATT, SNEGSKA (reference sequence). Regarding the study as a whole: A roughly linear fall in TCR beta diversity per million T cells was seen with increasing age. Calculation of diversity from one million T cells yielded estimates considered to be underestimates.

This clonotype was observed at least ten times. What it binds is not known. Total RNA extraction produced at least 6 micrograms (per sample) for the study. This receptor was identified in a human donor in good health. This chain connects TRBV20-1 to TRBJ1-2; 10 nucleotides match TRBD1. Sequencing input: blood. The CDR3 reads CSASLGQGVSDGYTF. Here the CDR3 DNA reads TGCAGTGCTAGTCTCGGACAGGGGGTCTCGGATGGCTACACCTTC.